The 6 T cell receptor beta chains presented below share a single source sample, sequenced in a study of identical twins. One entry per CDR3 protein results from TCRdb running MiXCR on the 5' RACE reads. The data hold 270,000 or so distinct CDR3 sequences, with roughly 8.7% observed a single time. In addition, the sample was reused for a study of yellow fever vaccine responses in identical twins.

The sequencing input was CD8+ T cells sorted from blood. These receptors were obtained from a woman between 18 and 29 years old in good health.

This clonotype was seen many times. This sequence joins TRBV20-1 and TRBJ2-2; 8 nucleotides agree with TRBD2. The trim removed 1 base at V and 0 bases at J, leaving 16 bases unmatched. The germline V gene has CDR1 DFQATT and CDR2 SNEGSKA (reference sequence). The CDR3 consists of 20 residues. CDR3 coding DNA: TGCAGTGCTAGAGGCTGGCGGGAGGAGGTTTCCCCCGCGAACACCGGGGAGCTGTTTTTT. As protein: CSARGWREEVSPANTGELFF.

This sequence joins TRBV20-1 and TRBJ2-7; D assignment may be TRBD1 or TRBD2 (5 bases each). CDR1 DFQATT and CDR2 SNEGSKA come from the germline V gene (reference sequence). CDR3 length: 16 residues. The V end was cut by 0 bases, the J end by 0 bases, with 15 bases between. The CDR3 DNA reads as TGCAGTGCTAGAGAGTCCGGGGCTTCCCTCTCCTACGAGCAGTACTTC. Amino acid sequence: CSARESGASLSYEQYF.

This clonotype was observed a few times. CDR3 in DNA: TGTGCCAGCAGCCCACTAGCGGGTCCCTACGAGCAGTACTTC. This encodes CASSPLAGPYEQYF. The rearrangement uses TRBV7-9 and TRBJ2-7; TRBD2 aligns across 9 bases. CDR3 length equals 14 residues. V lost 5 bases to trimming and J lost 2 bases; unmatched junction nucleotides: 4. Germline V lookup: CDR1 SEHNR, CDR2 FQNEAQ (reference sequence).

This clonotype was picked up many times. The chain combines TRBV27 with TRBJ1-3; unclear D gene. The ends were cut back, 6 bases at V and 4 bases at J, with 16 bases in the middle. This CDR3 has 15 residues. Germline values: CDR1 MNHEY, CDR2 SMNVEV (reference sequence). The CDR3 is CASRPGEEIGNTIYF. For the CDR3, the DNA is TGTGCCAGCAGGCCTGGGGAAGAGATAGGAAACACCATATATTTT.

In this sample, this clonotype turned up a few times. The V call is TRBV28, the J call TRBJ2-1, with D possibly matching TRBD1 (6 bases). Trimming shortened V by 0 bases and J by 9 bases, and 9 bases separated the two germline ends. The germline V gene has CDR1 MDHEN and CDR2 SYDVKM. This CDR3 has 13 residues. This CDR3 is CASSLWEGGEQFF. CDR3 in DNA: TGTGCCAGCAGTTTATGGGAAGGGGGTGAGCAGTTCTTC. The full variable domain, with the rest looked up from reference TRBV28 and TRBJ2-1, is DVKVTQSSRYLVKRTGEKVFLECVQDMDHENMFWYRQDPGLGLRLIYFSYDVKMKEKGDIPEGYSVSREKKERFSLILESASTNQTSMYLCASSLWEGGEQFFGPGTRLTVL.

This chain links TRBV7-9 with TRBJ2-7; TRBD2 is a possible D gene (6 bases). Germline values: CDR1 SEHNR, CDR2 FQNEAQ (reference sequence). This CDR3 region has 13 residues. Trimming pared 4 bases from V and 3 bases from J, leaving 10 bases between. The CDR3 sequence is CASSWYGGYEQYF. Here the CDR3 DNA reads TGTGCCAGCAGCTGGTACGGGGGCTACGAGCAGTACTTC.